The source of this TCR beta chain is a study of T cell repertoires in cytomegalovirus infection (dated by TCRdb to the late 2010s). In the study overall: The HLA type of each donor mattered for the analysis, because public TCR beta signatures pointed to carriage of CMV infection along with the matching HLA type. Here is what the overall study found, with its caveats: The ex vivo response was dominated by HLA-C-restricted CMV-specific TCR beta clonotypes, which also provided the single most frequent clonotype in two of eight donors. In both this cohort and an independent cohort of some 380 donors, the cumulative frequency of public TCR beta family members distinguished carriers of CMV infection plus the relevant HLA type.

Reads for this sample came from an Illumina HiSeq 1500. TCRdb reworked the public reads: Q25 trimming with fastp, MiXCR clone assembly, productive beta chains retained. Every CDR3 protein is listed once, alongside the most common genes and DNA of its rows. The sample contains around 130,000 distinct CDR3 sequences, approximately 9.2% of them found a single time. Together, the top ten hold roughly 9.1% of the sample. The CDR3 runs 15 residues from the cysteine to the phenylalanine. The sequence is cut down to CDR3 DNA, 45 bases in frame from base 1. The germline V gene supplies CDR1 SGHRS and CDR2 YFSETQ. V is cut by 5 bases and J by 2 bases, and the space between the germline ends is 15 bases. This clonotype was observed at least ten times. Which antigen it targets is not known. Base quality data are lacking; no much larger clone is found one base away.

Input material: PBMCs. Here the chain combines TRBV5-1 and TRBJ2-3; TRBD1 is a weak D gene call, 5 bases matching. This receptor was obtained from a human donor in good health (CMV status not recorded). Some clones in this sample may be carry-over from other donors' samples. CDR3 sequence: CASSPDNLNTDTQYF. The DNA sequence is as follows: TGCGCCAGCAGTCCGGACAACTTAAACACAGATACGCAGTATTTT.